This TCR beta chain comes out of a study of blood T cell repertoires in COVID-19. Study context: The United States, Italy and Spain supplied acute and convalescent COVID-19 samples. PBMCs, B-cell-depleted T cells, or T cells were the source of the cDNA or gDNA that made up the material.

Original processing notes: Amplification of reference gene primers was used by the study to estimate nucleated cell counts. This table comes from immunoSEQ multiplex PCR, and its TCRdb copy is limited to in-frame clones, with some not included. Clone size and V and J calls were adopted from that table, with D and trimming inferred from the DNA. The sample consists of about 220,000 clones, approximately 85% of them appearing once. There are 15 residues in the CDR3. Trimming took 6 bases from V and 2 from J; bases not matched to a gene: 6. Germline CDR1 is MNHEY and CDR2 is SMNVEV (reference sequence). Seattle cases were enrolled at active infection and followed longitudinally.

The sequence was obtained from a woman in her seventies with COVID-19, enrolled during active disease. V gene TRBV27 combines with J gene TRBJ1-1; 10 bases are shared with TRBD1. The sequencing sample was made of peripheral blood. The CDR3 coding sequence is TGTGCCAGCAGACGGGGGACAGGGGAAAACACTGAAGCTTTCTTT. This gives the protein CASRRGTGENTEAFF.